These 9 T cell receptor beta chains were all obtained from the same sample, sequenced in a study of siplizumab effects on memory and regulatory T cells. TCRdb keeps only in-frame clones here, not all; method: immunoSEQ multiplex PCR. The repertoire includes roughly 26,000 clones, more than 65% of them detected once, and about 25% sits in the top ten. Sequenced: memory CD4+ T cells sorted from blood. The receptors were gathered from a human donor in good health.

The CDR3 spells CASSVGWEFTEAFF. In nucleotides, the CDR3 is TGTGCCAGCAGTGTAGGGTGGGAATTCACTGAAGCTTTCTTT. The gene calls are TRBV27 and TRBJ1-1; D is undetermined. The V and J ends lost 5 bases and 4 bases respectively, with 14 bases between them. CDR1 is MNHEY, CDR2 SMNVEV, per germline (reference sequence). The CDR3 covers 14 residues.

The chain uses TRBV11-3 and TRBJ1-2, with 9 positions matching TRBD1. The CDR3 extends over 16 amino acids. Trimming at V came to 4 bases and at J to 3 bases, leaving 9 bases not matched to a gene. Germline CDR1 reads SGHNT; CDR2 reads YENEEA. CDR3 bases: TGTGCCAGCAGCTCGGAGGGGAGACAGGGGGACTATGGCTACACCTTC. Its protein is CASSSEGRQGDYGYTF.

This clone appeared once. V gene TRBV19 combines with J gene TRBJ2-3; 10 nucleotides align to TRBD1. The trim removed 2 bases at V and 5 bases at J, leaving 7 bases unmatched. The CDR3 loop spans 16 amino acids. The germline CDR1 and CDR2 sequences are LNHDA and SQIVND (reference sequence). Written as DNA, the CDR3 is TGTGCCAGTAGTATACGGAGGACAGGGGGTAGAGATACGCAGTATTTT. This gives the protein CASSIRRTGGRDTQYF.

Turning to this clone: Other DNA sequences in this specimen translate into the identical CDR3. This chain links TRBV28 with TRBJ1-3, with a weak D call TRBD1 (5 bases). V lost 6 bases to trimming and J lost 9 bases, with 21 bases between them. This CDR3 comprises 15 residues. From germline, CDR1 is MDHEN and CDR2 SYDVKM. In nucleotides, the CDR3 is TGTGCCAGCAGCCCCCTAAATGTAGGTAGGGGCACCATATATTTT. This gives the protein CASSPLNVGRGTIYF.

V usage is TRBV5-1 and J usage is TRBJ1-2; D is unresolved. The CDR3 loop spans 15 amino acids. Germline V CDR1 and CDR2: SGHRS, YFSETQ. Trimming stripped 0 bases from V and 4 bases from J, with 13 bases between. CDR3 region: CASSLALGGPYGYTF. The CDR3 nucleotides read TGCGCCAGCAGCTTGGCCTTAGGAGGCCCCTATGGCTACACCTTC. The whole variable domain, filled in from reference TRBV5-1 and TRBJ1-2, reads KAGVTQTPRYLIKTRGQQVTLSCSPISGHRSVSWYQQTPGQGLQFLFEYFSETQRNKGNFPGRFSGRQFSNSRSEMNVSTLELGDSALYLCASSLALGGPYGYTFGSGTRLTVV.

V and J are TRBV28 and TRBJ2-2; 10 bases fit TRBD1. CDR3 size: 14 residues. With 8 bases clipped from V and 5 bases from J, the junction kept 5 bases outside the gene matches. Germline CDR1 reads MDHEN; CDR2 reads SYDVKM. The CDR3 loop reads CASGRTGGTGELFF. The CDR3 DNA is TGTGCCAGCGGGCGGACAGGGGGGACCGGGGAGCTGTTTTTT.

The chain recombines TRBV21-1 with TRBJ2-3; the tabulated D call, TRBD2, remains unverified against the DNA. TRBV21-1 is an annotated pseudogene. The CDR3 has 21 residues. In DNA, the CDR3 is TGTGCCAGCAGCAAAGCCATCTTAAAACCGGGACTAGCGAAAAGCACAGATACGCAGTATTTT. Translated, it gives CASSKAILKPGLAKSTDTQYF.

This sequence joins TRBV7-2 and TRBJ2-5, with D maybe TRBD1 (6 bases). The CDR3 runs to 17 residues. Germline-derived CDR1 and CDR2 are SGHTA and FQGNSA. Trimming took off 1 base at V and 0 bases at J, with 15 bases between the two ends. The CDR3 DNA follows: TGTGCCAGCAGCTTAGTTGGTACAGGGACGTACCAAGAGACCCAGTACTTC. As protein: CASSLVGTGTYQETQYF.

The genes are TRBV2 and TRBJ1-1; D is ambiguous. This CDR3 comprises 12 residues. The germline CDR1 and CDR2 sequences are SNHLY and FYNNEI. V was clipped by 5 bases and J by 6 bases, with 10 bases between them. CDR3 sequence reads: CASSFPLAEAFF. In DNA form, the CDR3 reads TGTGCCAGCAGTTTCCCTTTGGCTGAAGCTTTCTTT.